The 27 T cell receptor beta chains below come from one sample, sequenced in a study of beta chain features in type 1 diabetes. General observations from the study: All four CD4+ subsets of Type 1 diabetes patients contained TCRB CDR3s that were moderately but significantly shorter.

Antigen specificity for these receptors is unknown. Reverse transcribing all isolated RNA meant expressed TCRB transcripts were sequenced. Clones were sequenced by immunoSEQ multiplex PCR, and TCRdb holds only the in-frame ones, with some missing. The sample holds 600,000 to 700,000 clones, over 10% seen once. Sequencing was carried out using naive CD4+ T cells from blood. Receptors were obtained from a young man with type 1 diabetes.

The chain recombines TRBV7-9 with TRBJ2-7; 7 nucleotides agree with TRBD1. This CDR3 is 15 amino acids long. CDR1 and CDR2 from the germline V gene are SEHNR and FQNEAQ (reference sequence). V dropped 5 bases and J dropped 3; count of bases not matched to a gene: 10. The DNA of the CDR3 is TGTGCCAGCAGCGGACCGGGACAGAGTTACTACGAGCAGTACTTC. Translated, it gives CASSGPGQSYYEQYF. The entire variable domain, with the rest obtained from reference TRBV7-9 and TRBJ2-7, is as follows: DTGVSQNPRHKITKRGQNVTFRCDPISEHNRLYWYRQTLGQGPEFLTYFQNEAQLEKSRLLSDRFSAERPKGSFSTLEIQRTEQGDSAMYLCASSGPGQSYYEQYFGPGTRLTVT.

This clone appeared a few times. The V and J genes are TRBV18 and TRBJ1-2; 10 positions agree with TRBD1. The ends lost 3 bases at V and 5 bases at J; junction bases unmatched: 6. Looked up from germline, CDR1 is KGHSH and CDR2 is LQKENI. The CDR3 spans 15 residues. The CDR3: CASSPTGGEAYGYTF. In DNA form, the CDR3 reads TGTGCCAGCTCACCGACAGGGGGCGAGGCGTATGGCTACACCTTC.

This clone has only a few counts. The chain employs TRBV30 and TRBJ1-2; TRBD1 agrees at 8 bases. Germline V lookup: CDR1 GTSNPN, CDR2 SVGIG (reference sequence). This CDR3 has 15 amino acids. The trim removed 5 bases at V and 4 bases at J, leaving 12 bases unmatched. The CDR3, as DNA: TGTGCCTGGCGCCAGTTTCAGGGGGCCCCCTATGGCTACACCTTC. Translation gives CAWRQFQGAPYGYTF.

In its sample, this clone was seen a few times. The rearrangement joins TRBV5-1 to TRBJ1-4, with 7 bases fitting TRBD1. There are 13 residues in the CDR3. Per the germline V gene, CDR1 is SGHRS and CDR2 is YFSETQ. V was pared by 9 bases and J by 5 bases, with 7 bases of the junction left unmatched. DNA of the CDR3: TGCGCCACCCGGGACAGCGCAAATGAAAAACTGTTTTTT. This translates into CATRDSANEKLFF.

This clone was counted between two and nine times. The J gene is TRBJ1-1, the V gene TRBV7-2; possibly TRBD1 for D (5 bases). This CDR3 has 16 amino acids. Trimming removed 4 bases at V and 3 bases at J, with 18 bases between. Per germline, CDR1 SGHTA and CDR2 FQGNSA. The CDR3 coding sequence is TGTGCCAGCAGCTCGGGGACCGGACCACAGGACACTGAAGCTTTCTTT. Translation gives CASSSGTGPQDTEAFF.

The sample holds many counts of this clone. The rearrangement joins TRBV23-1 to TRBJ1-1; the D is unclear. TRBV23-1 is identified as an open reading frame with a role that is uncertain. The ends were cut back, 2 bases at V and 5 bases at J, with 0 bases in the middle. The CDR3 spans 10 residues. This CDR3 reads CASSQTEAFF. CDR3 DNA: TGCGCCAGCAGTCAAACTGAAGCTTTCTTT.

This chain's CDR3 is CSVEKPTTNTGELFF. CDR3 coding DNA: TGCAGCGTTGAAAAACCAACCACGAACACCGGGGAGCTGTTTTTT. The chain is built from TRBV29-1 and TRBJ2-2; D is ambiguous. Germline CDR1 and CDR2: SQVTM and ANQGSEA. Trimming stripped 2 bases from V and 0 bases from J, with 10 bases between. The CDR3 extends over 15 amino acids.

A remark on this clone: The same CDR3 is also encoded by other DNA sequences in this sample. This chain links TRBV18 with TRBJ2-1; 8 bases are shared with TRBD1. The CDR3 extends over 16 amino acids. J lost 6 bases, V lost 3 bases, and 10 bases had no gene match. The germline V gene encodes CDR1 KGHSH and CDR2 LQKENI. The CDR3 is CASSPLGQGVGNEQFF. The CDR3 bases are TGTGCCAGCTCACCCCTCGGACAGGGAGTGGGCAATGAGCAGTTCTTC.

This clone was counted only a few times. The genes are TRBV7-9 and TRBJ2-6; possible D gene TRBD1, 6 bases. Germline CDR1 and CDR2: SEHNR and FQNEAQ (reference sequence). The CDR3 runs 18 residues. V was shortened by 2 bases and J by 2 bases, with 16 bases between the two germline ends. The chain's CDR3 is CASSLRAGQPTGANVLTF. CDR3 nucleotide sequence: TGTGCCAGCAGCTTAAGGGCAGGACAGCCCACTGGGGCCAACGTCCTGACTTTC.

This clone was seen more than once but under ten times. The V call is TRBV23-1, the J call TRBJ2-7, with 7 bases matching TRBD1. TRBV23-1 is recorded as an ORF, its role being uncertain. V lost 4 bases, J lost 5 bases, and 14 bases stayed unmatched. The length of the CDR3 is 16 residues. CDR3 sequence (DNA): TGCGCCAGCAGTCCGGCGGCCGGACAGGTAACCCACGAGCAGTACTTC. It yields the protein CASSPAAGQVTHEQYF.

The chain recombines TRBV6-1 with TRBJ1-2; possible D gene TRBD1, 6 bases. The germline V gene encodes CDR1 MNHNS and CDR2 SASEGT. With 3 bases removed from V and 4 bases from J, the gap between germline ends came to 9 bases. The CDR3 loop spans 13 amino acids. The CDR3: CASSETGVYGYTF. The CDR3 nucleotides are TGTGCCAGCAGTGAGACAGGAGTCTATGGCTACACCTTC.

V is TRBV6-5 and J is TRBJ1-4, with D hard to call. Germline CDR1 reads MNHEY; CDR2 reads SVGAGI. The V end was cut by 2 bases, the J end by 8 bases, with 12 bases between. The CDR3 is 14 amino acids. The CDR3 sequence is CASSYGQAGEKLFF. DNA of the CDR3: TGTGCCAGCAGTTACGGGCAGGCGGGAGAAAAACTGTTTTTT.

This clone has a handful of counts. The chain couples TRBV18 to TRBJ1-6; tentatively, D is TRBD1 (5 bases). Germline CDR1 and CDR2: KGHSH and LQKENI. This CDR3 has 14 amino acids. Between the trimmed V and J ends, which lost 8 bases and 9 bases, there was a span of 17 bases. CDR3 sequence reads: CASRRDGGTSPLHF. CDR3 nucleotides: TGTGCCAGCCGTAGGGACGGCGGGACTTCACCCCTCCACTTT.

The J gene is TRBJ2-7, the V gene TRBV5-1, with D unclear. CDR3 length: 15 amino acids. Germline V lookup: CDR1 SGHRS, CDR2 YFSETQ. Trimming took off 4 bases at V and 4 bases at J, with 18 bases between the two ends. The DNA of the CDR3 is TGCGCCAGCAGCCAGAGGCAGTCGTCCCCTTACGAGCAGTACTTC. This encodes CASSQRQSSPYEQYF. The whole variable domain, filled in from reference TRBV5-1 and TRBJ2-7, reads KAGVTQTPRYLIKTRGQQVTLSCSPISGHRSVSWYQQTPGQGLQFLFEYFSETQRNKGNFPGRFSGRQFSNSRSEMNVSTLELGDSALYLCASSQRQSSPYEQYFGPGTRLTVT.

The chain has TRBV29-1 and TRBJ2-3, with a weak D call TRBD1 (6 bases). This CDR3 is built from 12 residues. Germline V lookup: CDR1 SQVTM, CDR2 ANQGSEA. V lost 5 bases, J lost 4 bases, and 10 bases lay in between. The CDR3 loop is CSVRTGSDTQYF. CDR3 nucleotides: TGCAGCGTTAGAACAGGGTCAGATACGCAGTATTTT.

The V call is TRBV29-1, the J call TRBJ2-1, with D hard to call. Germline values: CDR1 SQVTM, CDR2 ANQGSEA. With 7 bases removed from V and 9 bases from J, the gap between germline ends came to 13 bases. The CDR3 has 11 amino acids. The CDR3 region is CSGAGVGEQFF. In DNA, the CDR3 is TGCAGCGGGGCAGGCGTCGGTGAGCAGTTCTTC.

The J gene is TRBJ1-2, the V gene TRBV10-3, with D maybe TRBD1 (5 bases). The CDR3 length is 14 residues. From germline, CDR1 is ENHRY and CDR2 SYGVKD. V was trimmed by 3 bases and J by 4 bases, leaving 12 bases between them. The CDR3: CAISDTQGSYGYTF. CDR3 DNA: TGTGCCATCAGTGATACCCAGGGATCCTATGGCTACACCTTC.

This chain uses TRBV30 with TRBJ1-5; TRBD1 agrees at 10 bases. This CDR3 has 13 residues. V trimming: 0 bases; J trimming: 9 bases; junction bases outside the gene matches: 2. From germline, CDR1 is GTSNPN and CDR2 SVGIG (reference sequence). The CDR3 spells CAWSVRDRGPQHF. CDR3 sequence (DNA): TGTGCCTGGAGTGTACGGGACAGGGGGCCCCAGCATTTT. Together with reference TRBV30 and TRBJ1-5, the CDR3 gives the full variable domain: SQTIHQWPATLVQPVGSPLSLECTVEGTSNPNLYWYRQAAGRGLQLLFYSVGIGQISSEVPQNLSASRPQDRQFILSSKKLLLSDSGFYLCAWSVRDRGPQHFGDGTRLSIL.

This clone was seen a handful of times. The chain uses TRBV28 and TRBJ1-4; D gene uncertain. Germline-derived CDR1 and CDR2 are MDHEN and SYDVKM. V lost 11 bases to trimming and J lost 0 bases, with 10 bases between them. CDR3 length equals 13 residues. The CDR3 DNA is TGTGCCGTGAGCGCTGCAACTAATGAAAAACTGTTTTTT. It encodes CAVSAATNEKLFF. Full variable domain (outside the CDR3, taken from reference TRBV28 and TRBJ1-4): DVKVTQSSRYLVKRTGEKVFLECVQDMDHENMFWYRQDPGLGLRLIYFSYDVKMKEKGDIPEGYSVSREKKERFSLILESASTNQTSMYLCAVSAATNEKLFFGSGTQLSVL.

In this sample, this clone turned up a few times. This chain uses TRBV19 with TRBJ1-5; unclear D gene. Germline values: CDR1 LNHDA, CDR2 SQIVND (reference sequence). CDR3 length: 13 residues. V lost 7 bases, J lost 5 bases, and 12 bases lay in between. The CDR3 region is CASNLLAHQPQHF. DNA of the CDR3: TGTGCCAGTAATTTATTGGCTCATCAGCCCCAGCATTTT.

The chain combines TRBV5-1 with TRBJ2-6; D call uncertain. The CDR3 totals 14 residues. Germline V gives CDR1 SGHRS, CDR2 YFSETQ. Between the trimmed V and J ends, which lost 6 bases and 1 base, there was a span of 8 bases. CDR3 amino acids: CASMTFSGANVLTF. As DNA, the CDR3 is TGCGCCAGCATGACCTTTTCTGGGGCCAACGTCCTGACTTTC.

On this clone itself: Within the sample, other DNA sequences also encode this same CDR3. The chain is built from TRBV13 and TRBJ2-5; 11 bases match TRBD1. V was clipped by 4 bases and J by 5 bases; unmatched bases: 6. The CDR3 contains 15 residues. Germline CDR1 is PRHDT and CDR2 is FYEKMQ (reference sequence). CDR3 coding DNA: TGTGCCAGCAGCTCGTGGACAGGGGGCGCGGAGACCCAGTACTTC. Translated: CASSSWTGGAETQYF.

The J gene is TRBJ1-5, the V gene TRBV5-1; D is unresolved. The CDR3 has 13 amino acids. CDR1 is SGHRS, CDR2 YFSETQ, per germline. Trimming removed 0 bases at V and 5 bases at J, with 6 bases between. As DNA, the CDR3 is TGCGCCAGCAGCTTGGGGGAACATCAGCCCCAGCATTTT. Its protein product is CASSLGEHQPQHF.

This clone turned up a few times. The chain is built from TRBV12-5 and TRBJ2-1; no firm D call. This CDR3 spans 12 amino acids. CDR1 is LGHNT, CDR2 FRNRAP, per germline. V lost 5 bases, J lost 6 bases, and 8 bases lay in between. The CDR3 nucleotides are TGTGCTAGTGGTACGGGTCTCAATGAGCAGTTCTTC. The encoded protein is CASGTGLNEQFF.

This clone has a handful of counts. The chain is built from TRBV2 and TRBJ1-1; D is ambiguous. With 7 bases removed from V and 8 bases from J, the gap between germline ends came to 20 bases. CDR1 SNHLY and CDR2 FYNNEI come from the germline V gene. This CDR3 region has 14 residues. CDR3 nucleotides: TGTGCCAGCATTAAAGAAGGGTTATCCCCCGAAGCTTTCTTT. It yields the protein CASIKEGLSPEAFF.

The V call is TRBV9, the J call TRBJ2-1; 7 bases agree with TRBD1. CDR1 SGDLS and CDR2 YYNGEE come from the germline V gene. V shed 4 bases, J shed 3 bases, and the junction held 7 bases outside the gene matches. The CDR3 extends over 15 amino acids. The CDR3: CASSPTGTDYNEQFF. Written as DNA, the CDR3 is TGTGCCAGCAGCCCCACCGGGACAGACTACAATGAGCAGTTCTTC.

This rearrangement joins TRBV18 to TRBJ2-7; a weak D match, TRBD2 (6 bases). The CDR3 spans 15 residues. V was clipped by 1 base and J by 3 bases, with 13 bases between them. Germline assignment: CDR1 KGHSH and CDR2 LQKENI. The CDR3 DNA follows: TGTGCCAGCTCACCACGGGAAGTAGCGGACTACGAGCAGTACTTC. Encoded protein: CASSPREVADYEQYF. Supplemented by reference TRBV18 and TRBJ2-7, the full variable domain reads NAGVMQNPRHLVRRRGQEARLRCSPMKGHSHVYWYRQLPEEGLKFMVYLQKENIIDESGMPKERFSAEFPKEGPSILRIQQVVRGDSAAYFCASSPREVADYEQYFGPGTRLTVT.